The present entry profiles one TCR beta chain with its context. Recruited during active infection, patients (from Seattle) were subsequently followed longitudinally. Per the study methods: Estimation of nucleated cell counts was performed using reference gene primer amplification. The protocol was immunoSEQ multiplex PCR, while the TCRdb copy is restricted to in-frame clones and leaves out a portion. V and J calls and clone size are copied from that table; D and trimming were computed from the DNA. The sample consists of roughly 150,000 clones, 70% to 80% of them appearing once. The data are from a study of blood T cell repertoires in COVID-19. Study-level information: Acute and convalescent COVID-19 specimens originated in the United States, Italy and Spain. Sources were T cells, B-cell-depleted T cells, or PBMCs; the material itself was cDNA or gDNA.

The CDR3 spans 15 residues. V gave up 0 bases and J gave up 3 bases; unmatched junction bases: 1. Germline V lookup: CDR1 SGHAT, CDR2 FQNNGV. The receptor was isolated from a woman aged 60 to 75 with COVID-19, enrolled during active disease. Sample: peripheral blood. This chain links TRBV11-2 with TRBJ1-2, with 10 bases fitting TRBD1. The CDR3 loop is CASSLDGTGDYGYTF. CDR3 nucleotides: TGTGCCAGCAGCTTAGACGGGACAGGGGACTATGGCTACACCTTC.